The 15 T cell receptor beta chains reported below all come from one sample, sequenced in a study of T cell responses to AZD1222 COVID-19 vaccine. The assay was immunoSEQ multiplex PCR, and TCRdb's table has in-frame clones only and misses some. The table shows some 160,000 clones, with 85% to 95% occurring only once. Source: peripheral blood, taken on day 0 of AZD1222 vaccination. These receptor sequences come from an adult in good health.

The V call is TRBV12-3 or TRBV12-4, the J call TRBJ1-1; D gene unclear. The germline V and J ends were trimmed by 7 bases and 1 base, with 10 bases remaining between them. This CDR3 is built from 13 residues. The CDR3 coding sequence is TGTGCCAGCACGTTTCTCCAGAACACTGAAGCTTTCTTT. Translation: CASTFLQNTEAFF.

In this sample, this clone turned up a few times. V is TRBV30 and J is TRBJ1-3; no clear D. Looked up from germline, CDR1 is GTSNPN and CDR2 is SVGIG (reference sequence). This CDR3 contains 12 residues. V was trimmed by 0 bases and J by 6 bases, leaving 6 bases between them. The CDR3: CAWSVLENTIYF. DNA of the CDR3: TGTGCCTGGAGTGTATTGGAAAACACCATATATTTT.

A word on this clone: This is likely a read error, given that the CDR3 carries no conserved phenylalanine or tryptophan at its end. No DNA is shown, since the ends of the CDR3 on it are uncertain; the CDR3 is the one TCRdb lists. J is TRBJ2-7 and V is TRBV4-1. Germline CDR1 and CDR2: MGHRA and YSYEKL. The CDR3 is made up of 8 amino acids, end residues included. This CDR3 reads CASSQDPT.

The genes are TRBV3-1 (or the pseudogene TRBV3-2) and TRBJ1-1; D is possibly TRBD1 (5 bases). Trimming shortened V by 4 bases and J by 4 bases, and 13 bases separated the two germline ends. Germline assignment: CDR1 LGHDT and CDR2 YNNKEL (reference sequence). The CDR3 totals 14 residues. The CDR3 DNA is TGTGCCAGCAGCCCGGACGGGGGTGGCACTGAAGCTTTCTTT. It yields the protein CASSPDGGGTEAFF.

Here the CDR3 reads CASSLGDSPYNEQFF. DNA of the CDR3: TGTGCCAGCAGTTTAGGAGACAGTCCTTACAATGAGCAGTTCTTC. The rearrangement uses TRBV27 and TRBJ2-1, with D possibly matching TRBD1 (5 bases). Germline values: CDR1 MNHEY, CDR2 SMNVEV (reference sequence). The V end lost 2 bases, the J end lost 4 bases, and 12 bases lay between the germline ends. The CDR3 covers 15 residues.

The chain combines TRBV4-3 with TRBJ1-2, with D perhaps TRBD1 (5 bases). The V gene's germline CDR1 is LGHNA and CDR2 YSLEER. Trimming took off 4 bases at V and 6 bases at J, with 12 bases between the two ends. The CDR3 has 13 amino acids. CDR3 protein: CASSPPGGDGYTF. The CDR3 nucleotides are TGCGCCAGCAGCCCCCCGGGGGGTGATGGCTACACCTTC.

The chain couples TRBV5-8 to TRBJ2-5; 8 bases are a match to TRBD1. This CDR3 is built from 15 residues. Germline V gene lookup returns CDR1 SGHTS and CDR2 YDEGEE. Unmatched junction bases numbered 11, after V lost 5 bases and J lost 5 bases. This CDR3 reads CASRVQGALGETQYF. Here the CDR3 DNA reads TGTGCCAGCAGAGTTCAGGGGGCCCTCGGGGAGACCCAGTACTTC. The whole variable domain, remainder taken from reference TRBV5-8 and TRBJ2-5, is EAGVTQSPTHLIKTRGQQATLRCSPISGHTSVYWYQQALGLGLQFLLWYDEGEERNRGNFPPRFSGRQFPNYSSELNVNALELEDSALYLCASRVQGALGETQYFGPGTRLLVL.

V usage is TRBV6-5 and J usage is TRBJ2-5; D is unclear. This CDR3 is 14 amino acids long. CDR1 MNHEY and CDR2 SVGAGI come from the germline V gene. V dropped 8 bases and J dropped 5 bases, with 18 bases sitting between them. DNA of the CDR3: TGTGCCAGCTACTCAAGGCGTCAGATGGAGACCCAGTACTTC. Protein: CASYSRRQMETQYF.

V is TRBV27 and J is TRBJ1-6, with D tentatively TRBD1 (5 bases). V was trimmed by 6 bases and J by 9 bases, leaving 12 bases between them. Germline V lookup: CDR1 MNHEY, CDR2 SMNVEV (reference sequence). The CDR3 consists of 13 residues. Here the CDR3 DNA reads TGTGCCAGCAGGGAGCCAGGGTTTTCACCCCTCCACTTT. Translation: CASREPGFSPLHF.

This chain links TRBV19 with TRBJ1-3; D gene ambiguous. The CDR3 contains 12 residues. Per the germline V gene, CDR1 is LNHDA and CDR2 is SQIVND (reference sequence). V lost 5 bases, J lost 1 base, and 3 bases lay in between. The CDR3 here is CASSLSGNTIYF. The CDR3 DNA is TGTGCCAGTAGTCTTTCTGGAAACACCATATATTTT.

CDR3 residues: CASSLRATYEQYF. CDR3 nucleotides: TGTGCCAGCAGCTTACGAGCTACCTACGAGCAGTACTTC. This rearrangement joins TRBV7-2 to TRBJ2-7; D remains unclear. Germline assignment: CDR1 SGHTA and CDR2 FQGNSA. Trimming removed 2 bases at V and 2 bases at J, with 7 bases between. The CDR3 extends over 13 amino acids.

J is TRBJ1-6 and V is TRBV19; D ambiguous. The CDR3 length is 12 residues. The V and J ends lost 6 bases and 11 bases respectively, with 11 bases between them. Germline V gene sequence: CDR1 LNHDA, CDR2 SQIVND (reference sequence). CDR3 protein: CASSSRSTPLHF. The CDR3 DNA reads TGTGCCAGTAGCTCCCGCAGCACACCCCTCCACTTT.

The chain couples TRBV11-2 to TRBJ2-2, with D possibly TRBD1 on 6 matching bases. Germline loops: CDR1 SGHAT, CDR2 FQNNGV. The V gene lost 6 bases and the J gene lost 0 bases, with 11 bases spanning the gap. This CDR3 is 15 amino acids long. The CDR3 here is CASRSGTSNTGELFF. CDR3 coding DNA: TGTGCCAGCAGGTCCGGGACATCGAACACCGGGGAGCTGTTTTTT. The full variable domain, completed using reference TRBV11-2 and TRBJ2-2, is EAGVAQSPRYKIIEKRQSVAFWCNPISGHATLYWYQQILGQGPKLLIQFQNNGVVDDSQLPKDRFSAERLKGVDSTLKIQPAKLEDSAVYLCASRSGTSNTGELFFGEGSRLTVL.

The V call is TRBV13, the J call TRBJ2-7; 7 bases agree with TRBD2. The V gene end was trimmed by 8 bases and the J gene end by 3 bases; junction bases not matched to a gene: 13. The CDR3 spans 15 residues. CDR1 and CDR2 (germline): PRHDT, FYEKMQ (reference sequence). This chain's CDR3 is CASGSNSGLNYEQYF. In DNA, the CDR3 is TGTGCCAGCGGTTCAAACTCGGGACTAAACTACGAGCAGTACTTC.

The chain uses TRBV2 and TRBJ1-1; D is possibly TRBD1 (5 bases). Germline V gene data show CDR1 as SNHLY and CDR2 as FYNNEI. This CDR3 has 14 residues. The V end was cut by 6 bases, the J end by 1 base, with 12 bases between. Written as DNA, the CDR3 is TGTGCCAGCAGCCCAGGGACGGAGAACACTGAAGCTTTCTTT. This sequence encodes CASSPGTENTEAFF. The full variable domain, its missing parts supplied by reference TRBV2 and TRBJ1-1, is EPEVTQTPSHQVTQMGQEVILRCVPISNHLYFYWYRQILGQKVEFLVSFYNNEISEKSEIFDDQFSVERPDGSNFTLKIRSTKLEDSAMYFCASSPGTENTEAFFGQGTRLTVV.